This TCR beta chain originates from a study of shared T cell receptors in the human thymus. This clone was recorded once. Deletions cut 5 bases from V and 1 base from J, with 27 bases between. Germline V gene sequence: CDR1 MDHEN, CDR2 SYDVKM. The CDR3 sequence is 21 residues long. The data were produced by immunoSEQ multiplex PCR, yet TCRdb's version contains in-frame clones alone and is incomplete. The table includes hundreds of thousands of clones, 95% detected once. The clonotype originates from a human donor. V is TRBV28 and J is TRBJ2-6; D gene unclear. Sequencing used thymocytes. The CDR3 DNA reads as TGTGCCAGCAGTCCCAAGAAACCGGGCTTCTCGCTTTCTTCTGGGGCCAACGTCCTGACTTTC. Protein product: CASSPKKPGFSLSSGANVLTF.